The rows below give T cell receptor beta chains drawn from one sample of a study of blood T cell repertoires in COVID-19. The data were produced by immunoSEQ multiplex PCR, yet TCRdb's version contains in-frame clones alone and is incomplete. The sample holds fewer than 200,000 clones, roughly 70% seen once. The sequenced sample was peripheral blood. Every receptor here comes from a woman of 80 years or more with acute or convalescent COVID-19. Each CDR3 is given without its conserved first and last residue.

v_call: TRBV7-3; j_call: TRBJ2-5; cdr3_aa: ASSWGGTETQY
v_call: TRBV5-1; j_call: TRBJ2-3; cdr3_aa: ASTSGGQWTDTQY
v_call: TRBV5-4; j_call: TRBJ2-3; cdr3_aa: ASSEMGGDTQY
v_call: TRBV6-5; j_call: TRBJ2-3; cdr3_aa: ASTGAGTDTQY
v_call: TRBV28; j_call: TRBJ2-4; cdr3_aa: ASSNQQGRDIQY
v_call: TRBV5-1; j_call: TRBJ2-1; cdr3_aa: ASSSRLPGDEQF
v_call: TRBV28; j_call: TRBJ2-7; cdr3_aa: ASSLGQGFYEQY
v_call: TRBV29-1; j_call: TRBJ2-6; cdr3_aa: SVAGTGVSGANVLT
v_call: TRBV7-9; j_call: TRBJ2-3; cdr3_aa: ASSLGRREPSTDTQY
v_call: TRBV2; j_call: TRBJ2-7; cdr3_aa: ASSGLVYEQY
v_call: TRBV6-5; j_call: TRBJ2-5; cdr3_aa: ASSRGFDRETQY
v_call: TRBV28; j_call: TRBJ2-7; cdr3_aa: ASSRDSSYEQY
v_call: TRBV28; j_call: TRBJ1-3; cdr3_aa: ASSFGGYGNTIY
v_call: TRBV27; j_call: TRBJ2-1; cdr3_aa: ASSKLAGAYNEQF
v_call: TRBV30; j_call: TRBJ2-7; cdr3_aa: AWSVEFRGEQY
v_call: TRBV2; j_call: TRBJ2-3; cdr3_aa: ASSAGEGADTQY
v_call: TRBV7-9; j_call: TRBJ1-1; cdr3_aa: ASSRVTGTAF
v_call: TRBV28; j_call: TRBJ1-1; cdr3_aa: ASSSLTGLFVNTEAF
v_call: TRBV7-9; j_call: TRBJ1-4; cdr3_aa: ASSFLPTAGEKLF
v_call: TRBV7-2; j_call: TRBJ2-3; cdr3_aa: ASSFQAGDTDTQY
v_call: TRBV3-1/TRBV3-2; j_call: TRBJ2-1; cdr3_aa: ASSQAPPRTSGNNEQF
v_call: TRBV4-1; j_call: TRBJ2-7; cdr3_aa: ASSQDSVLGAREQY
v_call: TRBV7-2; j_call: TRBJ2-7; cdr3_aa: ASSSLGQDYEQY
v_call: TRBV7-9; j_call: TRBJ2-7; cdr3_aa: ASSPMGGSYEQY
v_call: TRBV5-1; j_call: TRBJ2-5; cdr3_aa: ASSLSVPLETQY
v_call: TRBV5-4; j_call: TRBJ2-2; cdr3_aa: ASRVLGGLSTGELF
v_call: TRBV2; j_call: TRBJ1-5; cdr3_aa: ASSVSGENQPQH
v_call: TRBV27; j_call: TRBJ2-7; cdr3_aa: ASSLGDSSYEQY
v_call: TRBV19; j_call: TRBJ1-6; cdr3_aa: ASSRDLFNSPLH
v_call: TRBV6-4; j_call: TRBJ2-3; cdr3_aa: ASSDGTGGTDTQY
v_call: TRBV9; j_call: TRBJ2-3; cdr3_aa: ASSAPPGGAPFTDTQY
v_call: TRBV6-1; j_call: TRBJ2-3; cdr3_aa: ASSEAPGPSTDTQY
v_call: TRBV19; j_call: TRBJ1-2; cdr3_aa: ASSVTGTYGYT
v_call: TRBV29-1; j_call: TRBJ2-2; cdr3_aa: SVGGSGNTGELF
v_call: TRBV6-5; j_call: TRBJ1-1; cdr3_aa: ASSLHSMNTEAF
v_call: TRBV12-3/TRBV12-4; j_call: TRBJ2-1; cdr3_aa: ASSFSNEQF
v_call: TRBV10-3; j_call: TRBJ1-5; cdr3_aa: AISENRLGTGIGSNQPQH
v_call: TRBV4-3; j_call: TRBJ2-2; cdr3_aa: ASSQDWVVDSQNTGELF
v_call: TRBV18; j_call: TRBJ1-3; cdr3_aa: ASSPTNPGSGNTIY
v_call: TRBV5-4; j_call: TRBJ1-6; cdr3_aa: ASSPGQGGSPLH
v_call: TRBV7-2; j_call: TRBJ1-4; cdr3_aa: ASSLGDRREKLF
v_call: TRBV5-1; j_call: TRBJ2-3; cdr3_aa: ASRPFTSTDTQY
v_call: TRBV3-1/TRBV3-2; j_call: TRBJ2-5; cdr3_aa: ASSQEQYQETQY
v_call: TRBV25-1; j_call: TRBJ1-1; cdr3_aa: ASSAQWNTEAF
v_call: TRBV14; j_call: TRBJ1-1; cdr3_aa: ASSQLTGYEAF
v_call: TRBV5-1; j_call: TRBJ1-1; cdr3_aa: ASSPGTVIYTEAF